Listed below are T cell receptor beta chains from one sample, sequenced in a study of blood T cell repertoires in COVID-19. Produced via immunoSEQ multiplex PCR; TCRdb's table is partial and in-frame only. Of about 57,000 clones listed, 88% are singletons. Sequencing used peripheral blood. Receptors were obtained from a human donor in a cohort sampled during active COVID-19. CDR3s include the opening cysteine and the closing phenylalanine or tryptophan. A D gene is named only where the DNA matches it firmly. Some rows mark clone size as missing; the rest say once, few, many or name a class of expanded clone.

d_gene: TRBD1; j_gene: TRBJ2-7; v_gene: TRBV6-5; abundance: few; CDR3nt: TGTGCCAGCAGTCGGGGGACAGGGAGGGGGCAGCAGTACTTC; CDR3aa: CASSRGTGRGQQYF
d_gene: TRBD1; j_gene: TRBJ1-2; v_gene: TRBV2; abundance: medium-sized; CDR3nt: TGTGCCACCCCGAATCCCCGAATCGGACAGGGAGATGGCTACACCTTC; CDR3aa: CATPNPRIGQGDGYTF
d_gene: TRBD2; j_gene: TRBJ2-7; v_gene: TRBV5-1; abundance: .; CDR3nt: TGCGCCAGCAGCTTGGATGGAGCGGGAGCTATTTACGAGCAGTACTTC; CDR3aa: CASSLDGAGAIYEQYF
d_gene: .; j_gene: TRBJ1-2; v_gene: TRBV7-2; abundance: once; CDR3nt: TGTGCCAGCAGCTTAGGATACAGGGTGGATGGCTACACCTTC; CDR3aa: CASSLGYRVDGYTF
d_gene: .; j_gene: TRBJ2-7; v_gene: TRBV5-1; abundance: .; CDR3nt: TGCGCCAGCAGCTTAACAGGGGAGCAGTACTTC; CDR3aa: CASSLTGEQYF
d_gene: .; j_gene: TRBJ2-1; v_gene: TRBV1; abundance: .; CDR3nt: TGCACCAGCAGCCATCGACTAGCGGGAGGGTCCTTATGTTACAATGAGCAGTTCTTC; CDR3aa: CTSSHRLAGGSLCYNEQFF
d_gene: TRBD2; j_gene: TRBJ2-5; v_gene: TRBV2; abundance: .; CDR3nt: TGTGCCAGCAGTCACATCGGGACTAGCGGCGAGACCCAGTACTTC; CDR3aa: CASSHIGTSGETQYF
d_gene: .; j_gene: TRBJ2-6; v_gene: TRBV5-1; abundance: .; CDR3nt: TGCGCCAGCAGCACAGGACCCTCTGGGGCCAACGTCCTGACTTTC; CDR3aa: CASSTGPSGANVLTF
d_gene: .; j_gene: TRBJ1-5; v_gene: TRBV6-5; abundance: .; CDR3nt: TGTGCCAGCAGTAGAACGAGGAATCAGCCCCAGCATTTT; CDR3aa: CASSRTRNQPQHF
d_gene: .; j_gene: TRBJ1-1; v_gene: TRBV5-1; abundance: .; CDR3nt: TGCGCCAGCAGCTTGGTCGGGGAGAGGACTGAAGCTTTCTTT; CDR3aa: CASSLVGERTEAFF
d_gene: TRBD2; j_gene: TRBJ2-1; v_gene: TRBV18; abundance: .; CDR3nt: TGTGCCAGCTCACCAGGACTAGCGGTTAATGAGCAGTTCTTC; CDR3aa: CASSPGLAVNEQFF
d_gene: TRBD1; j_gene: TRBJ1-5; v_gene: TRBV2; abundance: .; CDR3nt: TGTGCCAGCAGGATGACAGGGGGCGGCAATCAGCCCCAGCATTTT; CDR3aa: CASRMTGGGNQPQHF
d_gene: TRBD2; j_gene: TRBJ2-3; v_gene: TRBV4-1; abundance: .; CDR3nt: TGCGCCAGCAGCCAAGGGACTAGCGGACTCACAGATACGCAGTATTTT; CDR3aa: CASSQGTSGLTDTQYF
d_gene: .; j_gene: TRBJ2-3; v_gene: TRBV12-5; abundance: .; CDR3nt: TGTGCTAGTGGTTTGGTTGAATTAGGGGGCACAGATACGCAGTATTTT; CDR3aa: CASGLVELGGTDTQYF
d_gene: TRBD2; j_gene: TRBJ2-1; v_gene: TRBV7-8; abundance: .; CDR3nt: TGTGCCAGCAGCAAACTAGCGGGGGGGCCGGGTTTAACGAATGAGCAGTTCTTC; CDR3aa: CASSKLAGGPGLTNEQFF
d_gene: .; j_gene: TRBJ1-1; v_gene: TRBV4-2; abundance: .; CDR3nt: TGTGCCAGCAGGCTCGGGGGGAGACCCAACACTGAAGCTTTCTTT; CDR3aa: CASRLGGRPNTEAFF